The entry below describes one T cell receptor beta chain. The antigen remains undetermined. This CDR3 contains 15 residues. After removal of 2 bases from V and 6 bases from J, the junction contained 9 bases not matched to a gene. Germline lookup yields CDR1 SGHVS and CDR2 FQNEAQ. The sample is drawn from a study of cytomegalovirus exposure and HLA in healthy donors. Study background: Tens of millions of unique TCRs from HLA-typed donors made up an early data release.

The PCR employed 60 Vbeta primers together with 13 Jbeta primers. Some clones are missing from TCRdb's copy, which holds only in-frame ones; the method was immunoSEQ multiplex PCR. The sample has under 200,000 clones; approximately 86% are singletons. Study-level findings and limits: A link between a missense DCLRE1C variant and TCR beta V- and J-gene trimming emerged from a later analysis.

The chain couples TRBV7-8 to TRBJ2-7; 8 nucleotides align to TRBD1. The receptor comes from a woman in her thirties in good health and CMV-seronegative. The sequencing input was PBMCs. CDR3 in amino acids: CASSLQGQGVGEQYF. The CDR3 DNA sequence: TGTGCCAGCAGCTTACAAGGACAGGGTGTAGGCGAGCAGTACTTC.